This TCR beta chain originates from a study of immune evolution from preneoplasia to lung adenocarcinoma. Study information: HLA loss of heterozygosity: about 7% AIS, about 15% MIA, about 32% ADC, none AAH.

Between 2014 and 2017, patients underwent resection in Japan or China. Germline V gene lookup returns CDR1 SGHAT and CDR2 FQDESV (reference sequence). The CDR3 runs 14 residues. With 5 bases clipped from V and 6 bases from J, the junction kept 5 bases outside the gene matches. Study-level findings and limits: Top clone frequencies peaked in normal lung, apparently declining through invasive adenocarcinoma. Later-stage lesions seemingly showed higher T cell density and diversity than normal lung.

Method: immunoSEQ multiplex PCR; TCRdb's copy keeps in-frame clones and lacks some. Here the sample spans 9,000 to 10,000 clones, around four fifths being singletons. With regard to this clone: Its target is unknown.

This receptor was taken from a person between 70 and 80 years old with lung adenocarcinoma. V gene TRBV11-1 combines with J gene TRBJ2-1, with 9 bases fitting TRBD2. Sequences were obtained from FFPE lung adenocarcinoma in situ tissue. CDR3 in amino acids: CASSLGTSPNEQFF. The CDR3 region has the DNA TGTGCCAGCAGCCTAGGGACTAGCCCCAATGAGCAGTTCTTC.